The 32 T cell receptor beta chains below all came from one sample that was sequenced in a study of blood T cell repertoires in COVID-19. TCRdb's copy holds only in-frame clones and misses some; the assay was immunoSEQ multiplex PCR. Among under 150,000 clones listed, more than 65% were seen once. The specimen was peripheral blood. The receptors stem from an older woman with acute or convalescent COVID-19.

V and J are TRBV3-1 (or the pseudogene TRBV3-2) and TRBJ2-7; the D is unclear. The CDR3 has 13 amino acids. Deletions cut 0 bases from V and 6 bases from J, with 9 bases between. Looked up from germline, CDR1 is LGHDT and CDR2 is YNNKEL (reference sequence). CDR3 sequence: CASSQDSVREQYF. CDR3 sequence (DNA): TGTGCCAGCAGCCAAGATTCGGTACGCGAGCAGTACTTC.

CDR3 residues: CASSPGLAGGRNEQFF. The CDR3 nucleotides read TGTGCCAGCAGCCCAGGACTAGCGGGAGGAAGGAATGAGCAGTTCTTC. This chain connects TRBV6-2 or TRBV6-3 to TRBJ2-1, with 14 bases fitting TRBD2. Unmatched junction bases numbered 8, after V lost 6 bases and J lost 7 bases. The CDR3 contains 16 residues. From germline, CDR1 is MNHEY and CDR2 SVGEGT.

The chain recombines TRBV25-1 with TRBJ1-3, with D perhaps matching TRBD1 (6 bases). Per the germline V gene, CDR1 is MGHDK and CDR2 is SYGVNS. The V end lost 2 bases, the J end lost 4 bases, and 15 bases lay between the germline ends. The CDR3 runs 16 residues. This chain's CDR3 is CASSEGGGLLGNTIYF. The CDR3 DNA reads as TGTGCCAGCAGTGAAGGGGGCGGTCTCTTGGGAAACACCATATATTTT. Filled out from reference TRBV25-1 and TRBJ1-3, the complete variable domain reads EADIYQTPRYLVIGTGKKITLECSQTMGHDKMYWYQQDPGMELHLIHYSYGVNSTEKGDLSSESTVSRIRTEHFPLTLESARPSHTSQYLCASSEGGGLLGNTIYFGEGSWLTVV.

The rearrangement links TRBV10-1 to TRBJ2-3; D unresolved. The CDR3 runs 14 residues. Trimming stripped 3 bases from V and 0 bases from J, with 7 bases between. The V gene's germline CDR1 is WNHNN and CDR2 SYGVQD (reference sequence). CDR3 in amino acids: CASSERYSTDTQYF. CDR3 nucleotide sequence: TGCGCCAGCAGTGAACGGTATAGCACAGATACGCAGTATTTT.

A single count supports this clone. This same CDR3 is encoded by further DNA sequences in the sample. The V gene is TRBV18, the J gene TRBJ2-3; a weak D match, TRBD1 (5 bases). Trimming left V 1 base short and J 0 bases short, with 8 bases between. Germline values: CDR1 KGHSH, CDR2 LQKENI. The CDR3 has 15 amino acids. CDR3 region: CASSPRGSSTDTQYF. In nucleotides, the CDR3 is TGTGCCAGCTCACCACGGGGCTCTAGCACAGATACGCAGTATTTT.

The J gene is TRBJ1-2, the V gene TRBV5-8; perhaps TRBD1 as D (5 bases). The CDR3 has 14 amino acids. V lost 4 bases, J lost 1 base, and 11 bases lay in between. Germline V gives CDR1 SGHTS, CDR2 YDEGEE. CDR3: CASSGRGGNYGYTF. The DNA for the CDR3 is TGTGCCAGCAGCGGACGCGGGGGTAACTATGGCTACACCTTC.

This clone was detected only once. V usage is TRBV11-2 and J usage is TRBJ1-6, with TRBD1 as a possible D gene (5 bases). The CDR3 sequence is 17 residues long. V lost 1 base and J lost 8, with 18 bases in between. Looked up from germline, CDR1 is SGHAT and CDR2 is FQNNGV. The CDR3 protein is CASSLAQQGGYHSPLHF. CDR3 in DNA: TGTGCCAGCAGCTTAGCTCAGCAGGGAGGGTACCATTCACCCCTCCACTTT.

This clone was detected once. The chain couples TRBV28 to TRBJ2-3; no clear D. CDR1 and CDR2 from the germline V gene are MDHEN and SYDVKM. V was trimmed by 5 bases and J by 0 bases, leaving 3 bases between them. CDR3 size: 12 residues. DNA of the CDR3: TGTGCCAGCAGTGGCAGCACAGATACGCAGTATTTT. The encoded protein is CASSGSTDTQYF.

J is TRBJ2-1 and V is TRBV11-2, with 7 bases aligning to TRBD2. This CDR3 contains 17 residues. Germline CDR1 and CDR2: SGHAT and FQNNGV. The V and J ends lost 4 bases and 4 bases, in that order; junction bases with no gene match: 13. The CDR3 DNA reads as TGTGCCAGCAGCTCCCCCAAAGTAGCGGGTAAATACAATGAGCAGTTCTTC. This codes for CASSSPKVAGKYNEQFF. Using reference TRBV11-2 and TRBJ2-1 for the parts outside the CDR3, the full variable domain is EAGVAQSPRYKIIEKRQSVAFWCNPISGHATLYWYQQILGQGPKLLIQFQNNGVVDDSQLPKDRFSAERLKGVDSTLKIQPAKLEDSAVYLCASSSPKVAGKYNEQFFGPGTRLTVL.

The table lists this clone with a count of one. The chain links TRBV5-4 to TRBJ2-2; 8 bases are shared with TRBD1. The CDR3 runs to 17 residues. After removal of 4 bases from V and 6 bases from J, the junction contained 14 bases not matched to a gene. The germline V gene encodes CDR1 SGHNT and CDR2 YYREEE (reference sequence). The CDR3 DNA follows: TGTGCCAGCAGCCCCCAGGGTGGGCAGGGGGCTGCCGGGGAGCTGTTTTTT. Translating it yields CASSPQGGQGAAGELFF.

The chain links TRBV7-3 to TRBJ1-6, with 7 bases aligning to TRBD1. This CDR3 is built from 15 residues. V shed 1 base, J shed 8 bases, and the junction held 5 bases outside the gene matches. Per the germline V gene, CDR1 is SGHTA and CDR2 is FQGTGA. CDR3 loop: CASSLIGGGDSPLHF. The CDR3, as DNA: TGTGCCAGCAGCTTAATAGGAGGGGGCGATTCACCCCTCCACTTT.

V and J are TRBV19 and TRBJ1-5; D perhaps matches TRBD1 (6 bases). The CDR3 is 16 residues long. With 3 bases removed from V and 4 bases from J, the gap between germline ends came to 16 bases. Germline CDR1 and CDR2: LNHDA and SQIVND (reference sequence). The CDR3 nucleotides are TGTGCCAGTAGTATTATTGGGAGGGGGTATAATCAGCCCCAGCATTTT. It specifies CASSIIGRGYNQPQHF.

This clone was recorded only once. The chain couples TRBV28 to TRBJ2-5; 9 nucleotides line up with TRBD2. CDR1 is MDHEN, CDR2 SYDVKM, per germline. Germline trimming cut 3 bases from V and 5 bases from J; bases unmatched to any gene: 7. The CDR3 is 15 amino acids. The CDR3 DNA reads TGTGCCAGCAGTTTCGCCGGCGGGAGGGCTGAGACCCAGTACTTC. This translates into CASSFAGGRAETQYF.

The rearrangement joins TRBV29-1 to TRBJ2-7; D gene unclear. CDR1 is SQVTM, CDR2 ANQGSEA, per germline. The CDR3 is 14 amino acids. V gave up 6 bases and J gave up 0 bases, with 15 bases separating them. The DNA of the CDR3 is TGCAGCGTGGCCAGCAGACAAGACTCCTACGAGCAGTACTTC. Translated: CSVASRQDSYEQYF.

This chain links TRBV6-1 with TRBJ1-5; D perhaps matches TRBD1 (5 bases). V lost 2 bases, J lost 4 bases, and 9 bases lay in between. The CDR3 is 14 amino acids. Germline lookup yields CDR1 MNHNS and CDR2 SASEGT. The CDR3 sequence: CASSESGGNQPQHF. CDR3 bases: TGTGCCAGCAGTGAAAGTGGGGGGAATCAGCCCCAGCATTTT.

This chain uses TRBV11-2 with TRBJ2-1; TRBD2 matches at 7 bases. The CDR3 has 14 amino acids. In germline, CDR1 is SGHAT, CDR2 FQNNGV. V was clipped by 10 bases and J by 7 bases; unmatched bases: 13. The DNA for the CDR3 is TGTGCCACCGATCCGGGAGGACTTCGAAATGAGCAGTTCTTC. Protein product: CATDPGGLRNEQFF.

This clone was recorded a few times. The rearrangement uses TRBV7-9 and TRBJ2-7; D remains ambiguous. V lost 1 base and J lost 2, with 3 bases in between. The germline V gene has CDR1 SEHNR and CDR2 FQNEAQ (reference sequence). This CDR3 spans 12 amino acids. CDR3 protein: CASSLDTYEQYF. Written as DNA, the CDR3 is TGTGCCAGCAGCTTAGACACCTACGAGCAGTACTTC.

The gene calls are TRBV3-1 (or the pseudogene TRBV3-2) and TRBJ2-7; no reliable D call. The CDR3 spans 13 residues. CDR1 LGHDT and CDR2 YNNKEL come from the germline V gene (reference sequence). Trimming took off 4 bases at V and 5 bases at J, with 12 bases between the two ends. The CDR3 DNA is TGTGCCAGCAGCCCCCATACGGTAAACGAGCAGTACTTC. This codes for CASSPHTVNEQYF.

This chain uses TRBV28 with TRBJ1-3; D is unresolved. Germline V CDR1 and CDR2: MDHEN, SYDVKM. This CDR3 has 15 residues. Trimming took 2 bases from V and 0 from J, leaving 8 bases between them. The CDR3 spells CASSLPGVSGNTIYF. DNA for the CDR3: TGTGCCAGCAGTTTACCGGGTGTCTCTGGAAACACCATATATTTT.

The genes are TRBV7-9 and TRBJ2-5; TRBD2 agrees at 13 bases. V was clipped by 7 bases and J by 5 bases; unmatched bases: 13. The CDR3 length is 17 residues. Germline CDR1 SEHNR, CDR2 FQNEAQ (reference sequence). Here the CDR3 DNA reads TGTGCCAGCACCCCAGTACTAGCGGGAGGGCCAGAGGAGACCCAGTACTTC. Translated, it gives CASTPVLAGGPEETQYF.

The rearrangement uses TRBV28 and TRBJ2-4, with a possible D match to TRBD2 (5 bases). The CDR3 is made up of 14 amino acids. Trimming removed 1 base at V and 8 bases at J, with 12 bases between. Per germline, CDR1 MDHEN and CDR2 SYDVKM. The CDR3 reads CASSLSDSVDIQYF. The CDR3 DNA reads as TGTGCCAGCAGTTTATCGGACTCCGTGGACATTCAGTACTTC.

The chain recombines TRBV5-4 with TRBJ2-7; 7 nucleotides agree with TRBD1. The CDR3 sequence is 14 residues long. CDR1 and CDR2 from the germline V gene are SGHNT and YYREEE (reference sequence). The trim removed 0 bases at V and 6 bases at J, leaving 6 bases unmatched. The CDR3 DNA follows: TGTGCCAGCAGCTTGGAACAGGGGCTAAGCGAGCAGTACTTC. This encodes CASSLEQGLSEQYF. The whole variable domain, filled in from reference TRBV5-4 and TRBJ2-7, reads ETGVTQSPTHLIKTRGQQVTLRCSSQSGHNTVSWYQQALGQGPQFIFQYYREEENGRGNFPPRFSGLQFPNYSSELNVNALELDDSALYLCASSLEQGLSEQYFGPGTRLTVT.

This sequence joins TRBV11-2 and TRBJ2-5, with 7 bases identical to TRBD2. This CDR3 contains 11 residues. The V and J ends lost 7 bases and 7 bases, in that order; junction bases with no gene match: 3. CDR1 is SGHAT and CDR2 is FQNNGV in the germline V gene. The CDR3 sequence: CASKGGGTQYF. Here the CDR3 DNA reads TGTGCCAGCAAGGGCGGGGGGACCCAGTACTTC.

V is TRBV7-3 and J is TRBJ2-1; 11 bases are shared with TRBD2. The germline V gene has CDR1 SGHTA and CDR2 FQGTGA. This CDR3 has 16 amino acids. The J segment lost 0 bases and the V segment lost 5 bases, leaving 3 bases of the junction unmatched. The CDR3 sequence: CASSPLAGGSYNEQFF. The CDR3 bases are TGTGCCAGCAGCCCCCTAGCGGGAGGCTCCTACAATGAGCAGTTCTTC.

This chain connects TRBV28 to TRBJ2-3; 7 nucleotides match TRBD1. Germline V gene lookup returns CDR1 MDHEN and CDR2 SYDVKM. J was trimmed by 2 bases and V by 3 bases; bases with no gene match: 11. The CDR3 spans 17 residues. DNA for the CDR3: TGTGCCAGCAGTTTCCGACAGGGAGATCGGTTCACAGATACGCAGTATTTT. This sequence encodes CASSFRQGDRFTDTQYF.

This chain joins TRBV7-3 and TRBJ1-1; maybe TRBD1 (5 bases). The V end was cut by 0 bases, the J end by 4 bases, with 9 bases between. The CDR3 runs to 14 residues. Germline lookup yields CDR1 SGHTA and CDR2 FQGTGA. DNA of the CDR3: TGTGCCAGCAGCTTAACTCAGGGTGGCACTGAAGCTTTCTTT. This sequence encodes CASSLTQGGTEAFF.

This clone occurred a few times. CDR3 amino acids: CASSSPGLAAYEQYF. CDR3 in DNA: TGTGCCAGCAGCTCCCCGGGACTAGCGGCCTACGAGCAGTACTTC. The V gene is TRBV6-2 or TRBV6-3, the J gene TRBJ2-7, with 11 positions matching TRBD2. Germline loops: CDR1 MNHEY, CDR2 SVGEGT. V trimming: 6 bases; J trimming: 2 bases; junction bases outside the gene matches: 6. The CDR3 spans 15 residues.

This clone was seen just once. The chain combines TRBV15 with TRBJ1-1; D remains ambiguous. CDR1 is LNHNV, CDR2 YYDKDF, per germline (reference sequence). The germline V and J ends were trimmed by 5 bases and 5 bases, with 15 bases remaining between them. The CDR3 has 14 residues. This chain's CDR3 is CATSPDLRGTEAFF. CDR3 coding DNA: TGTGCCACCAGCCCCGATCTACGCGGGACTGAAGCTTTCTTT. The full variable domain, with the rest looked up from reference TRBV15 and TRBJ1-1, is DAMVIQNPRYQVTQFGKPVTLSCSQTLNHNVMYWYQQKSSQAPKLLFHYYDKDFNNEADTPDNFQSRRPNTSFCFLDIRSPGLGDTAMYLCATSPDLRGTEAFFGQGTRLTVV.

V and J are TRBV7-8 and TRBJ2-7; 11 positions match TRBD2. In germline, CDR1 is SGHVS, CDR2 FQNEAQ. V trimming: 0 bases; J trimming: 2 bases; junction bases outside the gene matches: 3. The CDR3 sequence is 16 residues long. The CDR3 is CASSLAEGLAAYEQYF. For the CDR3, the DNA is TGTGCCAGCAGCTTAGCCGAGGGACTAGCGGCCTACGAGCAGTACTTC.

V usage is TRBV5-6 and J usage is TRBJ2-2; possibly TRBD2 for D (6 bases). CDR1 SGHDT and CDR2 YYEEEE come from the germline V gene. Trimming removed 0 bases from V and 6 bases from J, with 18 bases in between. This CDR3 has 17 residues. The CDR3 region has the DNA TGTGCCAGCAGCTTGGTTTTCGGGGCGGGGATCGCCGGGGAGCTGTTTTTT. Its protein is CASSLVFGAGIAGELFF.

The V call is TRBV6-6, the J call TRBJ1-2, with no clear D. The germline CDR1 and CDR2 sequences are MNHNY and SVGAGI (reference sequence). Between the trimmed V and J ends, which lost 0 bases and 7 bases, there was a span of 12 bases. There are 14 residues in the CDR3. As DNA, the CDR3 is TGTGCCAGCAGTTACTCGATAACGGTATCTGGCTACACCTTC. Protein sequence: CASSYSITVSGYTF.

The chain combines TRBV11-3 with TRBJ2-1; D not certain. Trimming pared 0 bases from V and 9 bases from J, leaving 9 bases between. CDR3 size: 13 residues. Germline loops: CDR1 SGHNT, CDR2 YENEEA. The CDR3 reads CASSLDRVSEQFF. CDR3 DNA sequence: TGTGCCAGCAGCTTAGATCGAGTAAGTGAGCAGTTCTTC. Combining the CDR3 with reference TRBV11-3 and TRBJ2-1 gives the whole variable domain EAGVVQSPRYKIIEKKQPVAFWCNPISGHNTLYWYLQNLGQGPELLIRYENEEAVDDSQLPKDRFSAERLKGVDSTLKIQPAELGDSAVYLCASSLDRVSEQFFGPGTRLTVL.